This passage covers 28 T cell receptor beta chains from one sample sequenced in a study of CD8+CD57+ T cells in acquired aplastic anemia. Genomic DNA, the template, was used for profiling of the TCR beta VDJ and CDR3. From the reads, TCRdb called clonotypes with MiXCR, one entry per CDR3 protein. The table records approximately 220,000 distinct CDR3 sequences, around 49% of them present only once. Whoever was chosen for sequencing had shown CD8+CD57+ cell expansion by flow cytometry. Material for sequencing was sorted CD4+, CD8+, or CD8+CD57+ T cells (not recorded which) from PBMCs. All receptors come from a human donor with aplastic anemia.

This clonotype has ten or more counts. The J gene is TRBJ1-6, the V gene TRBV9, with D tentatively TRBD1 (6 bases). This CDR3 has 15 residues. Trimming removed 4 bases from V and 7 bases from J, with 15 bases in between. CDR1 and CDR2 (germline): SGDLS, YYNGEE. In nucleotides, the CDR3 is TGTGCCAGCAGCCCACAGGGAGGGCCCAATTCACCCCTCCACTTT. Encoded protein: CASSPQGGPNSPLHF. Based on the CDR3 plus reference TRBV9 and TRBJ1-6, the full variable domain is DSGVTQTPKHLITATGQRVTLRCSPRSGDLSVYWYQQSLDQGLQFLIQYYNGEERAKGNILERFSAQQFPDLHSELNLSSLELGDSALYFCASSPQGGPNSPLHFGNGTRLTVT.

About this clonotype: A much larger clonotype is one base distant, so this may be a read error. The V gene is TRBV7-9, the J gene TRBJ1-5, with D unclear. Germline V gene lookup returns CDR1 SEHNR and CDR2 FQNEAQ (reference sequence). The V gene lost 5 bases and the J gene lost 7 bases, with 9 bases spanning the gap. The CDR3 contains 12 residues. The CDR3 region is CASSRGGQPQHF. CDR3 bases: TGTGCCAGCAGCAGAGGAGGACAGCCCCAGCATTTT.

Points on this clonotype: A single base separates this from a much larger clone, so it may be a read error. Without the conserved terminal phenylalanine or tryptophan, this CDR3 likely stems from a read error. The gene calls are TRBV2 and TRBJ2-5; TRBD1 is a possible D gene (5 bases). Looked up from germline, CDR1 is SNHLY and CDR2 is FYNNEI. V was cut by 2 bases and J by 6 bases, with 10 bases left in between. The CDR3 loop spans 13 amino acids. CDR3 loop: CASSEQGVKTQYL. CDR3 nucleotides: TGTGCCAGCAGTGAACAAGGGGTGAAGACCCAGTACCTC.

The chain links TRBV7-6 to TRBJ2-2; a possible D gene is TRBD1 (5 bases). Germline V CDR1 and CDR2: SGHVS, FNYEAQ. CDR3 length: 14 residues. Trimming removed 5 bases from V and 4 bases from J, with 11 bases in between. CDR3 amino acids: CASSPGRATGELFF. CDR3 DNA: TGTGCCAGCAGCCCCGGCAGGGCCACCGGGGAGCTGTTTTTT.

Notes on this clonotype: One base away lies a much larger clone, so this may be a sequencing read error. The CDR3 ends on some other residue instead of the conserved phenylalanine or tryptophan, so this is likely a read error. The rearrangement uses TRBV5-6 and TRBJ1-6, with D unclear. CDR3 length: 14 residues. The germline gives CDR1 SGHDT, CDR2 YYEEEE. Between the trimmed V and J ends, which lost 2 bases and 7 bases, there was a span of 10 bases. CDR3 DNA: TGTGCCAGCAGCTTATGGCAGCGAAATTCACCCCTCCACCTT. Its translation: CASSLWQRNSPLHL.

The CDR3 sequence is CASTKGGSTYEQYF. Written as DNA, the CDR3 is TGTGCCAGCACCAAGGGCGGGAGTACCTACGAGCAGTACTTC. This chain uses TRBV2 with TRBJ2-7; 7 nucleotides match TRBD2. Trimming cost V 7 bases and J 2 bases; bases outside gene matches: 8. The CDR3 has 14 amino acids. The germline V gene encodes CDR1 SNHLY and CDR2 FYNNEI.

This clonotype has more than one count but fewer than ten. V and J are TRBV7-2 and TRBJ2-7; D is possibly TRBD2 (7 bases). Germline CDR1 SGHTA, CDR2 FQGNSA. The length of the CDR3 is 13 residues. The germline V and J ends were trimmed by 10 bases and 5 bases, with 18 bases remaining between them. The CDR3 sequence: CATSPGGTHEQYF. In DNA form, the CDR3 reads TGTGCCACCTCCCCGGGGGGCACACACGAGCAGTACTTC. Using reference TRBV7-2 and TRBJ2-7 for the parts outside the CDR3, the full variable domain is GAGVSQSPSNKVTEKGKDVELRCDPISGHTALYWYRQSLGQGLEFLIYFQGNSAPDKSGLPSDRFSAERTGGSVSTLTIQRTQQEDSAVYLCATSPGGTHEQYFGPGTRLTVT.

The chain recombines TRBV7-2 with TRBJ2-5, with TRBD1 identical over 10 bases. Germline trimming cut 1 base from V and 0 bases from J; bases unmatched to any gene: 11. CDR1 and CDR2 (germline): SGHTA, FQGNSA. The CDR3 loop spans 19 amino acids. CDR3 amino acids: CASSLDPGQGRGYQETQYF. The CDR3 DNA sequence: TGTGCCAGCAGCTTAGATCCGGGACAGGGGCGAGGGTACCAAGAGACCCAGTACTTC. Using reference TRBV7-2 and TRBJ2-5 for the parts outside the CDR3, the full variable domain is GAGVSQSPSNKVTEKGKDVELRCDPISGHTALYWYRQSLGQGLEFLIYFQGNSAPDKSGLPSDRFSAERTGGSVSTLTIQRTQQEDSAVYLCASSLDPGQGRGYQETQYFGPGTRLLVL.

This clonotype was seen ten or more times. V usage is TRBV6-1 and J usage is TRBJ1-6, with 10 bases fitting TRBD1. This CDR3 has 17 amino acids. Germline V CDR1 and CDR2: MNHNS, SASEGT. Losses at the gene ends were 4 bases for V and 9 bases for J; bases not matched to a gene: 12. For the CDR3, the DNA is TGTGCCAGCAGTGCGCAGTTACAAAGACAGGGGGCTTCACCCCTCCACTTT. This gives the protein CASSAQLQRQGASPLHF.

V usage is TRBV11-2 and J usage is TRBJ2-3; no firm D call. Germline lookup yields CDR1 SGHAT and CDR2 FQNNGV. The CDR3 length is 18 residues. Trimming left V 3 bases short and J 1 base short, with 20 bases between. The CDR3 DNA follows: TGTGCCAGCAGCTTGGGGTTCTTAGGCGAGACGGGCACAGATACGCAGTATTTT. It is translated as CASSLGFLGETGTDTQYF.

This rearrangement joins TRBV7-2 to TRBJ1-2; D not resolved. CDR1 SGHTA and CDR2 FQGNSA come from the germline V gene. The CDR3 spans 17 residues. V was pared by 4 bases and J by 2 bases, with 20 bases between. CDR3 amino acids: CASSSILGGRTNYGYTF. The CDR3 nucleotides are TGTGCCAGCAGCTCCATCCTGGGAGGCCGGACGAACTATGGCTACACCTTC. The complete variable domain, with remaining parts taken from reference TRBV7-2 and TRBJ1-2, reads GAGVSQSPSNKVTEKGKDVELRCDPISGHTALYWYRQSLGQGLEFLIYFQGNSAPDKSGLPSDRFSAERTGGSVSTLTIQRTQQEDSAVYLCASSSILGGRTNYGYTFGSGTRLTVV.

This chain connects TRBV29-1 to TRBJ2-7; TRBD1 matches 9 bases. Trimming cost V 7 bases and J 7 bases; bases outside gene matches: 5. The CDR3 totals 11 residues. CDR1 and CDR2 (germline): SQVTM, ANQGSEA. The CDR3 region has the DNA TGCAGCGCAAGGACAGGGGATGAGCAGTACTTC. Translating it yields CSARTGDEQYF.

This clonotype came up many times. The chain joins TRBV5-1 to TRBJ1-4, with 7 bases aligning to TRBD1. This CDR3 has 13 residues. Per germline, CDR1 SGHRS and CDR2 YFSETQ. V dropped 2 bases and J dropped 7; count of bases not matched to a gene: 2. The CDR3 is CASSLQGSEKLFF. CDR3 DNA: TGCGCCAGCAGCTTACAGGGGAGTGAAAAACTGTTTTTT.

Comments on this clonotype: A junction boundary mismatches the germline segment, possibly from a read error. The CDR3 protein is CASSQDQGSSYEQYF. The CDR3, as DNA: TGCGCCAGCAGCCAAGATCAGGGTAGCTCCTACGAGCAGTACTTC. The chain couples TRBV2 to TRBJ2-7; possible D gene TRBD1, 5 bases. This CDR3 spans 15 amino acids. Germline CDR1 reads SNHLY; CDR2 reads FYNNEI.

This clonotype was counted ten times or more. The CDR3 loop reads CASSLATSGVYEQYF. In nucleotides, the CDR3 is TGTGCCAGCAGCTTAGCGACTAGCGGTGTCTACGAGCAGTACTTC. The V gene is TRBV7-8, the J gene TRBJ2-7; 9 positions match TRBD2. The CDR3 covers 15 residues. J lost 3 bases, V lost 0 bases, and 3 bases had no gene match. Germline V gene lookup returns CDR1 SGHVS and CDR2 FQNEAQ.

The CDR3 DNA reads TGTGCCAGCAGTTTCCAATTACGCTCCTACAATGAGCAGTTCTTC. As protein: CASSFQLRSYNEQFF. The gene calls are TRBV27 and TRBJ2-1; D unclear. Germline-derived CDR1 and CDR2 are MNHEY and SMNVEV (reference sequence). The V gene lost 3 bases and the J gene lost 0 bases, with 9 bases spanning the gap. This CDR3 spans 15 amino acids.

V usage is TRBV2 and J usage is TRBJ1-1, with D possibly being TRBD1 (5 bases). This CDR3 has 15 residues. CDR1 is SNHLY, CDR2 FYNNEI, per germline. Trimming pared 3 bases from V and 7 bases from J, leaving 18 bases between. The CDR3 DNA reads TGTGCCAGCAGTGAGGCGGATAGGGGATCCGATGAAGCTTTCTTT. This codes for CASSEADRGSDEAFF.

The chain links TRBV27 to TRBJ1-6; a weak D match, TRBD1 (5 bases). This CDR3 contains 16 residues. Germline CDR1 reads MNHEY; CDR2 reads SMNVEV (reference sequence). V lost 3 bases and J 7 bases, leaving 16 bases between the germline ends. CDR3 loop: CASSFDFGGENSPLHF. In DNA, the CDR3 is TGTGCCAGCAGTTTTGATTTTGGAGGGGAAAATTCACCCCTCCACTTT.

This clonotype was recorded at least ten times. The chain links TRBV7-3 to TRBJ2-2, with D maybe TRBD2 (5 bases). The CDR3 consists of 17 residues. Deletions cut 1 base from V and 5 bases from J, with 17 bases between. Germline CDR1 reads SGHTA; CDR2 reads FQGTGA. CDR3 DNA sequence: TGTGCCAGCAGCTTAAATCCTTCGGCTAGCAGAACCGGGGAGCTGTTTTTT. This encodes CASSLNPSASRTGELFF.

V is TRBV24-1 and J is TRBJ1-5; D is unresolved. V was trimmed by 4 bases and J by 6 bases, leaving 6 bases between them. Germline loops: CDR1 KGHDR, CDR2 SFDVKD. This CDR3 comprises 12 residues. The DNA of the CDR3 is TGTGCCACCAGTGAGCCCGGTCAGCCCCAGCATTTT. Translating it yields CATSEPGQPQHF.

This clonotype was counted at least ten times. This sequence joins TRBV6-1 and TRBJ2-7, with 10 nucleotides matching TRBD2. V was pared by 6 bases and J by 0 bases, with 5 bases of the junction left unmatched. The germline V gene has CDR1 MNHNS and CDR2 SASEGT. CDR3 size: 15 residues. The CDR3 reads CASSPGTSDSYEQYF. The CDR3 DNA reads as TGTGCCAGCAGCCCCGGGACTAGCGACTCCTACGAGCAGTACTTC.

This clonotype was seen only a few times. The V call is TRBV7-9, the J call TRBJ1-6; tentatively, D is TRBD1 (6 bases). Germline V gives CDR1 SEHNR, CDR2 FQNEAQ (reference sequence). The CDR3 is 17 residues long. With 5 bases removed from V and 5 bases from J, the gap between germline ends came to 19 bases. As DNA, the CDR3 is TGTGCCAGCAGCCAAGGAATTGCAGGGGCGCATAATTCACCCCTCCACTTT. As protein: CASSQGIAGAHNSPLHF. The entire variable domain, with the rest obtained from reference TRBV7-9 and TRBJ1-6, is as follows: DTGVSQNPRHKITKRGQNVTFRCDPISEHNRLYWYRQTLGQGPEFLTYFQNEAQLEKSRLLSDRFSAERPKGSFSTLEIQRTEQGDSAMYLCASSQGIAGAHNSPLHFGNGTRLTVT.

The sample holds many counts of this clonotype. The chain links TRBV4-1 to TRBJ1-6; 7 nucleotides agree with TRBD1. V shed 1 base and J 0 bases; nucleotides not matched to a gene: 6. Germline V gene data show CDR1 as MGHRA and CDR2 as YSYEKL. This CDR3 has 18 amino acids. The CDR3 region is CASSQVGQSLSYNSPLHF. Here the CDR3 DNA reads TGCGCCAGCAGCCAAGTGGGACAGTCCCTCTCCTATAATTCACCCCTCCACTTT.

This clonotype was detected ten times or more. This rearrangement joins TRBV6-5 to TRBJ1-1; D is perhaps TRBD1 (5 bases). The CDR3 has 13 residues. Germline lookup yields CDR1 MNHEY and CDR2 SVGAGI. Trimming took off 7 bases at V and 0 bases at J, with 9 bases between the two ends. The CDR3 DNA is TGTGCCAGCAATCAACAGGTGAACACTGAAGCTTTCTTT. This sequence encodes CASNQQVNTEAFF.

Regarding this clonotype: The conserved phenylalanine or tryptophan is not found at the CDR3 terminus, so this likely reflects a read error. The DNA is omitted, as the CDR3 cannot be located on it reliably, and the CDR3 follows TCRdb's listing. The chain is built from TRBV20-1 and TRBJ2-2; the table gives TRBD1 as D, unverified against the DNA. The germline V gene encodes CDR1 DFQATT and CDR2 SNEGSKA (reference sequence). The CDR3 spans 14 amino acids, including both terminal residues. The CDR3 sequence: CSARRGQESRGAVV.

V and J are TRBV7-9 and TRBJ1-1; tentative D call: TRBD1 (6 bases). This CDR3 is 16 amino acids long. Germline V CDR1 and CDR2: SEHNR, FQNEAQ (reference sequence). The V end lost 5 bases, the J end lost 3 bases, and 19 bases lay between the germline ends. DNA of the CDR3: TGTGCCAGCAGCCCAAATCAGGGGACTATGGACACTGAAGCTTTCTTT. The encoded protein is CASSPNQGTMDTEAFF. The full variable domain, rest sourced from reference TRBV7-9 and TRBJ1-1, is DTGVSQNPRHKITKRGQNVTFRCDPISEHNRLYWYRQTLGQGPEFLTYFQNEAQLEKSRLLSDRFSAERPKGSFSTLEIQRTEQGDSAMYLCASSPNQGTMDTEAFFGQGTRLTVV.

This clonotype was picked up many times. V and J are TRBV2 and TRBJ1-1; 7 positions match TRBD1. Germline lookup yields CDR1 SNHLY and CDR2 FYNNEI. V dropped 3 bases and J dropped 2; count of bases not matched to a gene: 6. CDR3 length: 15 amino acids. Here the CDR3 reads CASSDLGGSNTEAFF. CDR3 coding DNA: TGTGCCAGCAGTGATCTAGGGGGCTCTAACACTGAAGCTTTCTTT.

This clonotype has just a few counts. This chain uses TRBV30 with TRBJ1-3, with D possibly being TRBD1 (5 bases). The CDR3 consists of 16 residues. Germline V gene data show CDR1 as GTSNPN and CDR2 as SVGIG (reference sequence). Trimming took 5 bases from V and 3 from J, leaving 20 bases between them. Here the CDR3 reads CAWGDGVGGSGNTIYF. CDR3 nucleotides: TGTGCCTGGGGAGATGGCGTGGGGGGTAGTGGAAACACCATATATTTT.